Shown below are 10 T cell receptor beta chains from a single sample sequenced in a study of CD8 T cells in ankylosing spondylitis. Using its own MiXCR run on the 5' RACE reads, TCRdb lists one record per CDR3 protein. Here the sample spans 200,000 or so distinct CDR3 sequences, under 15% being singletons. Input material: blood, either unsorted or a sorted T cell fraction (not recorded which). All receptors come from a female donor with ankylosing spondylitis or in good health (not recorded which).

This clonotype was seen ten or more times. The chain carries TRBV20-1 and TRBJ1-6, with D possibly matching TRBD1 (5 bases). Between the trimmed V and J ends, which lost 1 base and 4 bases, there was a span of 14 bases. There are 16 residues in the CDR3. Germline CDR1 is DFQATT and CDR2 is SNEGSKA (reference sequence). The CDR3 sequence: CSARVPSAGYNSPLHF. The CDR3 DNA reads as TGCAGTGCTAGAGTACCCTCGGCAGGGTATAATTCACCCCTCCACTTT.

Comment on this clonotype: A read error may explain this, as a much larger clone is one base away. This chain connects TRBV7-9 to TRBJ1-5; the D is unclear. Germline CDR1 is SEHNR and CDR2 is FQNEAQ (reference sequence). Trimming removed 1 base from V and 9 bases from J, with 13 bases in between. The CDR3 has 14 amino acids. The CDR3 sequence: CASSLDAGPRPQHF. DNA of the CDR3: TGTGCCAGCAGCTTAGATGCTGGCCCGCGGCCCCAGCATTTT.

CDR3 residues: CASSFSGHRTQYF. The DNA for the CDR3 is TGTGCCAGCAGCTTTTCAGGACACAGGACCCAGTACTTC. V is TRBV7-2 and J is TRBJ2-5; a weak D match, TRBD1 (5 bases). Looked up from germline, CDR1 is SGHTA and CDR2 is FQGNSA. The CDR3 is 13 residues long. The V and J ends lost 3 bases and 7 bases respectively, with 12 bases between them.

This clonotype was seen only a few times. The chain has TRBV5-4 and TRBJ2-1; D not resolved. The germline V gene has CDR1 SGHNT and CDR2 YYREEE (reference sequence). This CDR3 is 11 amino acids long. V was clipped by 2 bases and J by 10 bases, with 7 bases between them. The CDR3 coding sequence is TGTGCCAGCAGCTTTGAAGGGGAGCAGTTCTTC. Its translation is CASSFEGEQFF. Full variable domain (outside the CDR3, taken from reference TRBV5-4 and TRBJ2-1): ETGVTQSPTHLIKTRGQQVTLRCSSQSGHNTVSWYQQALGQGPQFIFQYYREEENGRGNFPPRFSGLQFPNYSSELNVNALELDDSALYLCASSFEGEQFFGPGTRLTVL.

This clonotype turned up a few times. V usage is TRBV6-1 and J usage is TRBJ2-1, with TRBD2 matching over 15 bases. Trimming removed 4 bases from V and 4 bases from J; junction bases left unmatched: 11. The CDR3 totals 19 residues. From germline, CDR1 is MNHNS and CDR2 SASEGT. The CDR3 coding sequence is TGTGCCAGCAGTGGGATGGGGACTAGCGGGAGGAGGGGGTACAATGAGCAGTTCTTC. It yields the protein CASSGMGTSGRRGYNEQFF.

This clonotype occurred once. The rearrangement links TRBV19 to TRBJ2-3; TRBD2 matches 10 bases. The germline CDR1 and CDR2 sequences are LNHDA and SQIVND (reference sequence). After removal of 2 bases from V and 1 base from J, the junction contained 3 bases not matched to a gene. The CDR3 consists of 16 residues. CDR3 amino acids: CASSILAGAGTDTQYF. The CDR3 bases are TGTGCCAGTAGTATACTAGCGGGAGCGGGCACAGATACGCAGTATTTT.

This clonotype has only a few counts. V and J are TRBV12-3 or TRBV12-4 and TRBJ2-1; D ambiguous. V was trimmed by 2 bases and J by 6 bases, leaving 11 bases between them. This CDR3 comprises 14 residues. The CDR3 here is CASSLSNIGNEQFF. The CDR3 DNA reads as TGTGCCAGCAGTTTAAGTAACATCGGCAATGAGCAGTTCTTC.

There are many counts of this clonotype. The J gene is TRBJ2-1, the V gene TRBV11-2; 8 bases fit TRBD2. The V segment lost 5 bases and the J segment 4 bases; nucleotides outside the gene matches: 10. Germline V gene data show CDR1 as SGHAT and CDR2 as FQNNGV. The length of the CDR3 is 16 residues. The CDR3 bases are TGTGCCAGCAGCCCGATAGCGGGACGGATTTACAATGAGCAGTTCTTC. Its protein product is CASSPIAGRIYNEQFF.

The genes are TRBV7-9 and TRBJ1-2, with 8 bases lining up with TRBD1. This CDR3 region has 13 residues. V lost 5 bases and J lost 7; bases outside the gene matches: 6. Germline CDR1 SEHNR, CDR2 FQNEAQ (reference sequence). CDR3: CASSKDRALGYTF. The CDR3 DNA is TGTGCCAGCAGCAAGGACAGGGCACTTGGCTACACCTTC.

In this sample, this clonotype turned up a few times. The chain has TRBV12-3 or TRBV12-4 and TRBJ2-2, with D possibly TRBD2 on 6 matching bases. The CDR3 runs to 16 residues. Trimming removed 3 bases at V and 0 bases at J, with 11 bases between. CDR3 DNA sequence: TGTGCCAGCAGTTTTGCTAGCGCCGCGAACACCGGGGAGCTGTTTTTT. It codes for CASSFASAANTGELFF.